These 10 T cell receptor beta chains were all obtained from the same sample, sequenced in a study of T cell repertoires in cytomegalovirus infection (dated by TCRdb to the late 2010s). Data came from an Illumina HiSeq 1500. TCRdb ran its own pipeline on the public reads, namely fastp trimming at Q25 and MiXCR clone calling, and kept in-frame beta chains. Every distinct CDR3 protein forms one entry, paired with its most common genes and DNA. The sample contains about 310,000 distinct CDR3 sequences, roughly 25% of them found a single time. The ten largest clones add up to roughly 15% of the sample. The antigens of these receptors remain unknown. The treatment or condition label corresponds to: in vitro stimulation with specific CMV peptide epitopes to enrich CMV-specific T cells. The material was cultured PBMCs, obtained from culture after CMV antigen stimulation. The source of these receptors is a human donor in good health (CMV status not recorded). Some clones in this sample may be carry-over from other donors' samples.

A few counts support this clonotype. V gene TRBV5-1 combines with J gene TRBJ1-1, with D tentatively TRBD1 (5 bases). V was clipped by 0 bases and J by 2 bases, with 17 bases between them. The length of the CDR3 is 17 residues. Germline V gives CDR1 SGHRS, CDR2 YFSETQ. CDR3 residues: CASSLVLGIQANTEAFF. CDR3 in DNA: TGCGCCAGCAGCTTGGTTCTCGGAATACAGGCCAACACTGAAGCTTTCTTT.

The chain employs TRBV6-6 and TRBJ1-1; TRBD1 aligns across 7 bases. The trim removed 7 bases at V and 1 base at J, leaving 6 bases unmatched. There are 14 residues in the CDR3. Germline values: CDR1 MNHNY, CDR2 SVGAGI (reference sequence). DNA of the CDR3: TGTGCCAGCAACCAACAGGGGCGGAACACTGAAGCTTTCTTT. It translates to CASNQQGRNTEAFF.

The V call is TRBV12-3 or TRBV12-4, the J call TRBJ2-2; D unresolved. CDR3 length: 12 amino acids. The ends were cut back, 6 bases at V and 3 bases at J, with 5 bases in the middle. The CDR3 protein is CASRPDTGELFF. CDR3 nucleotide sequence: TGTGCCAGCAGACCTGACACCGGGGAGCTGTTTTTT.

The J gene is TRBJ1-5, the V gene TRBV7-2; D uncertain. This CDR3 is 15 amino acids long. The germline gives CDR1 SGHTA, CDR2 FQGNSA. V was cut by 2 bases and J by 0 bases, with 8 bases left in between. CDR3 nucleotides: TGTGCCAGCAGCTTAACCCGCAATAGCAATCAGCCCCAGCATTTT. This codes for CASSLTRNSNQPQHF.

The rearrangement joins TRBV6-5 to TRBJ2-1; maybe TRBD1 (6 bases). The CDR3 totals 18 residues. V dropped 2 bases and J dropped 8 bases, with 25 bases sitting between them. Germline V gives CDR1 MNHEY, CDR2 SVGAGI. CDR3 amino acids: CASSYGQGIGDERDEQFF. CDR3 nucleotide sequence: TGTGCCAGCAGTTACGGTCAGGGGATCGGTGATGAACGGGATGAGCAGTTCTTC.

This clonotype was counted at least ten times. The chain combines TRBV6-1 with TRBJ2-2, with TRBD2 matching 7 bases. Germline CDR1 is MNHNS and CDR2 is SASEGT. This CDR3 has 14 amino acids. V dropped 7 bases and J dropped 3; count of bases not matched to a gene: 5. As DNA, the CDR3 is TGTGCCAGCATAGTGGGAGGGGACACCGGGGAGCTGTTTTTT. It is translated as CASIVGGDTGELFF.

The CDR3 sequence is CASSPAGEQFF. The CDR3 DNA follows: TGTGCCAGCAGCCCAGCGGGTGAGCAGTTCTTC. The V and J genes are TRBV7-9 and TRBJ2-1; possibly TRBD2 for D (6 bases). Germline V CDR1 and CDR2: SEHNR, FQNEAQ (reference sequence). V lost 5 bases and J lost 9, with 8 bases in between. The CDR3 covers 11 residues.

The chain links TRBV7-6 to TRBJ2-1, with 7 bases that match TRBD2. The V gene end was trimmed by 4 bases and the J gene end by 6 bases; junction bases not matched to a gene: 6. Germline V gives CDR1 SGHVS, CDR2 FNYEAQ. This CDR3 has 14 amino acids. CDR3 in DNA: TGTGCCAGCAGCTCCGGACTAGTCGGCAATGAGCAGTTCTTC. It specifies CASSSGLVGNEQFF. The full variable domain, rest sourced from reference TRBV7-6 and TRBJ2-1, is GAGVSQSPRYKVTKRGQDVALRCDPISGHVSLYWYRQALGQGPEFLTYFNYEAQQDKSGLPNDRFSAERPEGSISTLTIQRTEQRDSAMYRCASSSGLVGNEQFFGPGTRLTVL.

This chain uses TRBV29-1 with TRBJ2-1, with TRBD1 matching 9 bases. Per germline, CDR1 SQVTM and CDR2 ANQGSEA. J lost 6 bases, V lost 4 bases, and 10 bases had no gene match. The CDR3 loop spans 15 amino acids. Here the CDR3 reads CSVGLPGQGTNEQFF. The CDR3 coding sequence is TGCAGCGTTGGGCTCCCGGGACAGGGTACCAATGAGCAGTTCTTC.

V usage is TRBV19 and J usage is TRBJ2-1; a possible D gene is TRBD2 (6 bases). The germline V gene encodes CDR1 LNHDA and CDR2 SQIVND (reference sequence). The CDR3 is made up of 16 amino acids. Trimming removed 3 bases at V and 2 bases at J, with 14 bases between. The DNA of the CDR3 is TGTGCCAGTAGTATGGCGGGGCAGGTCCCCTACAATGAGCAGTTCTTC. Translating it yields CASSMAGQVPYNEQFF.